This entry features one T cell receptor beta chain sequence. Its antigen remains unknown. This entry belongs to a study of identical twins. Overall study results and limits: Modelling underestimated the level of out-of-frame TCR alpha sharing observed in monozygotic twins. Cord blood beta clonotypes that were abundant carried fewer insertions, and memory repertoires showed no such trend.

Template switching created a universal primer site, and the cDNA included unique molecular identifiers. TCRdb reprocessed the 5' RACE reads via MiXCR and lists one record per CDR3 protein. The sample has 1.5 million to 2 million distinct CDR3 sequences, 32% seen once; the top ten hold under 0.35%. The CDR3 is 16 amino acids. After removal of 1 base from V and 4 bases from J, the junction contained 6 bases not matched to a gene. Looked up from germline, CDR1 is SGHAT and CDR2 is FQNNGV. The sequencing sample was made of cord blood. This TCR was recovered from a newborn girl in good health. The chain couples TRBV11-2 to TRBJ1-2, with 10 bases fitting TRBD1. Written as DNA, the CDR3 is TGTGCCAGCAGCTTAGCCTTACGGACAGGGGGCTATGGCTACACCTTC. Translation gives CASSLALRTGGYGYTF.